This entry lists 9 T cell receptor beta chains sequenced from one sample in a study of cytomegalovirus exposure and HLA in healthy donors. Only in-frame clones appear in the TCRdb table, and some are missing; sequencing was by immunoSEQ multiplex PCR. The sample shows 110,000 or so clones, roughly 84% of them seen only once. Input material: PBMCs. These receptors originate from a woman younger than 45 in good health and CMV-seronegative.

The chain couples TRBV7-8 to TRBJ2-1; tentative D call: TRBD2 (5 bases). This CDR3 is 12 amino acids long. The germline V gene has CDR1 SGHVS and CDR2 FQNEAQ. V was pared by 4 bases and J by 9 bases, with 10 bases between. The CDR3 loop reads CASSSRGTEQFF. CDR3 in DNA: TGTGCCAGCAGCTCTCGGGGTACTGAGCAGTTCTTC.

The chain couples TRBV7-9 to TRBJ2-4; a weak D match, TRBD1 (9 bases). Germline CDR1 reads SEHNR; CDR2 reads FQNEAQ (reference sequence). Between the trimmed V and J ends, which lost 4 bases and 3 bases, there was a span of 19 bases. The CDR3 spans 17 residues. This CDR3 is CASSSKTGGLGKNIQYF. CDR3 DNA: TGTGCCAGCAGCTCCAAGACAGGGGGACTAGGCAAAAACATTCAGTACTTC.

The chain carries TRBV19 and TRBJ2-2; 12 bases map to TRBD2. The CDR3 has 15 residues. Trimming removed 6 bases from V and 7 bases from J; junction bases left unmatched: 6. Germline CDR1 reads LNHDA; CDR2 reads SQIVND (reference sequence). CDR3 DNA sequence: TGTGCCAGTAGCCCTAGCGGGGGGGCCATCGGGGAGCTGTTTTTT. This codes for CASSPSGGAIGELFF.

The V call is TRBV11-2, the J call TRBJ2-7, with a possible D match to TRBD1 (6 bases). Trimming pared 1 base from V and 7 bases from J, leaving 14 bases between. This CDR3 comprises 14 residues. CDR1 is SGHAT, CDR2 FQNNGV, per germline. CDR3 loop: CASSLVQGKREQYF. In DNA form, the CDR3 reads TGTGCCAGCAGCTTAGTCCAGGGGAAGAGAGAGCAGTACTTC.

A few counts support this clone. The CDR3 DNA is TGTGCCAGCTCACCCGGAACAGGGGCGAATTCACCCCTCCACTTT. Its protein product is CASSPGTGANSPLHF. The rearrangement links TRBV18 to TRBJ1-6, with TRBD1 matching 7 bases. Germline CDR1 is KGHSH and CDR2 is LQKENI. The ends lost 3 bases at V and 7 bases at J; junction bases unmatched: 6. The CDR3 is 15 residues long. The full variable domain, rest sourced from reference TRBV18 and TRBJ1-6, is NAGVMQNPRHLVRRRGQEARLRCSPMKGHSHVYWYRQLPEEGLKFMVYLQKENIIDESGMPKERFSAEFPKEGPSILRIQQVVRGDSAAYFCASSPGTGANSPLHFGNGTRLTVT.

This clone turned up a few times. The chain links TRBV2 to TRBJ1-2; D is perhaps TRBD1 (5 bases). Germline CDR1 reads SNHLY; CDR2 reads FYNNEI. The CDR3 consists of 12 residues. V was trimmed by 7 bases and J by 8 bases, leaving 14 bases between them. The CDR3 coding sequence is TGTGCCAGCATGGCAGGGAATTTAGGCTACACCTTC. Protein sequence: CASMAGNLGYTF.

The chain couples TRBV7-9 to TRBJ1-1; unclear D gene. Trimming took off 6 bases at V and 4 bases at J, with 15 bases between the two ends. The CDR3 is 14 amino acids. CDR1 is SEHNR and CDR2 is FQNEAQ in the germline V gene (reference sequence). The CDR3 reads CASSLSGRGTEAFF. DNA for the CDR3: TGTGCCAGCAGTCTGTCCGGCCGGGGCACTGAAGCTTTCTTT.

The chain has TRBV6-5 and TRBJ1-1, with 7 bases aligning to TRBD1. The V and J ends lost 8 bases and 1 base, in that order; junction bases with no gene match: 4. The CDR3 contains 13 residues. Germline-derived CDR1 and CDR2 are MNHEY and SVGAGI. CDR3 nucleotides: TGTGCCAGCTACCGACAGGGGAACACTGAAGCTTTCTTT. The encoded protein is CASYRQGNTEAFF.

This chain connects TRBV5-4 to TRBJ1-6, with 7 bases that match TRBD1. CDR3 length equals 16 residues. Per the germline V gene, CDR1 is SGHNT and CDR2 is YYREEE (reference sequence). With 0 bases clipped from V and 3 bases from J, the junction kept 3 bases outside the gene matches. DNA for the CDR3: TGTGCCAGCAGCTTGGATAGGACAGGCTATAATTCACCCCTCCACTTT. Translation gives CASSLDRTGYNSPLHF.